The present T cell receptor (beta chain) was sequenced within a study of shared clonotypes between healthy human individuals. Sequencing used immunoSEQ multiplex PCR; TCRdb keeps in-frame clones, though not all of them. The sample has some 2,400,000 clones, approximately 94% seen once. CDR1 is SNHLY, CDR2 FYNNEI, per germline. The CDR3 spans 15 residues. The J segment lost 4 bases and the V segment lost 4 bases, leaving 6 bases of the junction unmatched. The receptor comes from a man between 18 and 29 years old in good health. The chain recombines TRBV2 with TRBJ1-5; 8 bases match TRBD1. Input material: naive CD4+ T cells sorted from blood. Subset here: CD45RA+ positively selected. The CDR3: CASSGPGQENQPQHF. In DNA, the CDR3 is TGTGCCAGCAGTGGACCGGGACAGGAAAATCAGCCCCAGCATTTT.